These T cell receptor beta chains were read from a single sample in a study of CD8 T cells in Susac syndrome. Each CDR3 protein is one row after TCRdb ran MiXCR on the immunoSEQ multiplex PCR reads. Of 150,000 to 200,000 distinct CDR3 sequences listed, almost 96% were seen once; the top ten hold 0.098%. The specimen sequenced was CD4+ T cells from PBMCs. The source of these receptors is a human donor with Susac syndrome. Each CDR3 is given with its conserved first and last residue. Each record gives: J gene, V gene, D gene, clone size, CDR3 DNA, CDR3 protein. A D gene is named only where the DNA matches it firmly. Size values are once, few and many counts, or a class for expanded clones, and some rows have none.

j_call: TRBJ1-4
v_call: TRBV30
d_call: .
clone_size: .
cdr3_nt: TGTGCCTGGAGTGGGGTTGTAGGTGAACTGTTTTTT
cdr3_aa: CAWSGVVGELFF

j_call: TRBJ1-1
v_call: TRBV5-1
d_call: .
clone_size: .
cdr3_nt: TGCGCCAGCAGCTTGACCCCTCAGGATTACACTGAAGCTTTCTTT
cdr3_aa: CASSLTPQDYTEAFF

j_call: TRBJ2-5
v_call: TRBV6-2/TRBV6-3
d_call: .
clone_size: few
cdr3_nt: TGTGCCAGCAGTTTCGCCGAGACCCAGTACTTC
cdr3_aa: CASSFAETQYF

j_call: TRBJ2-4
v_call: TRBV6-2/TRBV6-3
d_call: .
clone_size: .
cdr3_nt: TGTGCCAGCAGTTACCTCAGCGGCGGAGACGTCAAAAACATTCAGTACTTC
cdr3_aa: CASSYLSGGDVKNIQYF

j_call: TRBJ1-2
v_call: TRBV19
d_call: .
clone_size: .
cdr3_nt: TGTGCCAGTAGTATCCGATCTTCGGGTGGCTACACCTTC
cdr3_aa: CASSIRSSGGYTF

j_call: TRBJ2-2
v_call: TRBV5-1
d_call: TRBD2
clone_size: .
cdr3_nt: TGCGCCAGCAGCTTTCTAGCGGGGGGGAACACCGGGGAGCTGTTTTTT
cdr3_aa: CASSFLAGGNTGELFF

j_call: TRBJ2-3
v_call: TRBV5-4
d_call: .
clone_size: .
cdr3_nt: TGTGCCAGCAGCGCTGCAGGGGTTTCGGATACGCAGTATTTT
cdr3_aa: CASSAAGVSDTQYF

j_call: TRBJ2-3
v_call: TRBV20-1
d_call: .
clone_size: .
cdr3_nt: TGCAGTGCTAGAGAAAGGCTAGTCGCAGATACGCAGTATTTT
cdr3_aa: CSARERLVADTQYF

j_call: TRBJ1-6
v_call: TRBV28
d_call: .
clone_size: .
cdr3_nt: TGTGCCAGCAGTTTAACTCCGGGTCGCGCCAATTCACCCCTCCACTTT
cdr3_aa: CASSLTPGRANSPLHF

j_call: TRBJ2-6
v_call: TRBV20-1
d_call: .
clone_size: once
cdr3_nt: TGCAGTGCTAGAGATTGGGACTCTGGGGCCAACGTCCTGACTTTC
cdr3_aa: CSARDWDSGANVLTF

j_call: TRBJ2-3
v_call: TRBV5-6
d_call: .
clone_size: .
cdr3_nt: TGTGCCAGCAGCTTGAGTAGGTGGGATACGCAGTATTTT
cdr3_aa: CASSLSRWDTQYF

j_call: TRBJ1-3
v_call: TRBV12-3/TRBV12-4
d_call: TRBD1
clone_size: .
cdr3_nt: TGTGCCAGCAGACGGACAGGGAACACCATATATTTT
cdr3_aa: CASRRTGNTIYF

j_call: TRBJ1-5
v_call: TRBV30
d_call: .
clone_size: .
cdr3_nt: TGTGCCTGGAGTGGGGGGGCTAATCAGCCCCAGCATTTT
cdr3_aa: CAWSGGANQPQHF

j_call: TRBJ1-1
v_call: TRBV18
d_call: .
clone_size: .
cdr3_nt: TGTGCCAGCTCACAAGGAATATCTGAAGCTTTCTTT
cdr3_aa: CASSQGISEAFF

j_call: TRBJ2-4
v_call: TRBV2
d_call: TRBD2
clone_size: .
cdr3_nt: TGTGCCTGCGGGGGGGGTCGTGAAAACATTCAGTACTTC
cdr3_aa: CACGGGRENIQYF

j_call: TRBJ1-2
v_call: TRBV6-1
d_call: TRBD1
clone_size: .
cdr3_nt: TGTGCCAGCGGGGACAGAGTAGACTCTAACTATGGCTACACCTTC
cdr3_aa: CASGDRVDSNYGYTF

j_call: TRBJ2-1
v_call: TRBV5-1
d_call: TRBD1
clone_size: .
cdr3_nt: TGCGCCAGCAGCTTGGGGACAGGCTACAATGAGCAGTTCTTC
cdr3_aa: CASSLGTGYNEQFF

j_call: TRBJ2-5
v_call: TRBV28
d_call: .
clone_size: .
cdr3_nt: TGTGCCAGCATAGAGGGAACGACATCACAAGAGACCCAGTACTTC
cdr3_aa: CASIEGTTSQETQYF

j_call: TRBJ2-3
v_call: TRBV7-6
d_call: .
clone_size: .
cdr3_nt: TGTGCCAGCAGCTCAGTTGAGGATACGCAGTATTTT
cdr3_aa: CASSSVEDTQYF

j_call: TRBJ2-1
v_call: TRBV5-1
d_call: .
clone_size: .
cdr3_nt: TGCGCCAGCAGCTTGGCGGAGCACAATGAGCAGTTCTTC
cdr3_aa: CASSLAEHNEQFF

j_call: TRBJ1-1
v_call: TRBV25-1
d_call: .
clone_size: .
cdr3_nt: TGTGCCAGCAGTGTCGGGGGGGACACTGAAGCTTTCTTT
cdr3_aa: CASSVGGDTEAFF

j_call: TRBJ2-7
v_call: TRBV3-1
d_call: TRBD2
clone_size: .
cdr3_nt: TGTGCCAGCAGCCAAGATACTAGCGGGGGAAACTACGAGCAGTACTTC
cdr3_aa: CASSQDTSGGNYEQYF

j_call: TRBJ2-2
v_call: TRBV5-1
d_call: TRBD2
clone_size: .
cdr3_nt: TGCGCCAGCAGCCAGCTAGCGGTCCCCCATACGCCCGGGGAGCTGTTTTTT
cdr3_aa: CASSQLAVPHTPGELFF

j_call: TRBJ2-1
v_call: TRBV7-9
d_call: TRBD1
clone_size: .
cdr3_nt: TGTGCCAGCAGCCTGACAGGGGGCAAGTCCTACAATGAGCAGTTCTTC
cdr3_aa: CASSLTGGKSYNEQFF

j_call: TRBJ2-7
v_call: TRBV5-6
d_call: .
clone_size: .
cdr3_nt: TGTGCCAGCAGCTCCAGAATGCGGCAGTACTTC
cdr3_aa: CASSSRMRQYF

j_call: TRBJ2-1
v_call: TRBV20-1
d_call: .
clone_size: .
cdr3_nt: TGCAGTGCTGGGCAGGGGGGTTACAATGAGCAGTTCTTC
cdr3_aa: CSAGQGGYNEQFF

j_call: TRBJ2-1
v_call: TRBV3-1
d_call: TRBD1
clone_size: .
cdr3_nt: TGTGCCAGCAGCCAAGATCTACAGGGGGCGCGATACAATGAGCAGTTCTTC
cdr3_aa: CASSQDLQGARYNEQFF

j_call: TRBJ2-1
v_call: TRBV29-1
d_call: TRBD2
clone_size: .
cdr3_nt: TGCAGCGTTGCACCACTAGCGGGGGTAAATGAGCAGTTCTTC
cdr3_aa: CSVAPLAGVNEQFF

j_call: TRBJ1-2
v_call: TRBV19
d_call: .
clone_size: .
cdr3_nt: TGTGCCAGTCAGCCTACAGGGAGGACAAACCATGGCTACACCTTC
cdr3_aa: CASQPTGRTNHGYTF

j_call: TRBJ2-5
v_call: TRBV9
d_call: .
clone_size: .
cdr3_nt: TGTGCCAGCAGCTTACGCGGAGGTCTGGGGGAGACCCAGTACTTC
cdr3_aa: CASSLRGGLGETQYF

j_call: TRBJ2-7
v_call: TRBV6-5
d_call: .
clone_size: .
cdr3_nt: TGTGCCAGCAGAGAAGGAAGGGGATACGAGCAGTACTTC
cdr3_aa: CASREGRGYEQYF

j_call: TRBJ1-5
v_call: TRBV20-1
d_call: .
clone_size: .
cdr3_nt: TGCAGTGCTAGAGATGGAGTGCAGGGACGGGGGCCCCAGCATTTT
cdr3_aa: CSARDGVQGRGPQHF

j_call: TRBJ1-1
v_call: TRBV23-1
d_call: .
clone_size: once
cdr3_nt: TGCGCCAGCAGTCAATGCTCAGGGGAAACTGAAGCTTTCTTT
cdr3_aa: CASSQCSGETEAFF

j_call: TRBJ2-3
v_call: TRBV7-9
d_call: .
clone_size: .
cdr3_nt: TGTGCCAGCTCCGCGCGCGGTTACACAGATACGCAGTATTTT
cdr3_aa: CASSARGYTDTQYF

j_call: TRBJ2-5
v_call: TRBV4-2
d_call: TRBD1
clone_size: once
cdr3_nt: TGTGCCAGCAGCCAGGCACAGGGGGCAAGGGAGACCCAGTACTTC
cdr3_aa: CASSQAQGARETQYF

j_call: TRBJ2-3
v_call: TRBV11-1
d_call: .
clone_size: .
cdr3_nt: TGTGCCAGCAGCTTAGGTCGGTTCTCAGATACGCAGTATTTT
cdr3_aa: CASSLGRFSDTQYF

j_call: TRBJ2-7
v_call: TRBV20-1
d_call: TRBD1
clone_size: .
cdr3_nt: TGCAGTGCTCTACGGACAGGGGAAATCTACGAGCAGTACTTC
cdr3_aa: CSALRTGEIYEQYF

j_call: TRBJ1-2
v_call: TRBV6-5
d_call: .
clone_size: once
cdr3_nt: TGTGCCAGCATCCCCGCGGGACGGACCAACTATGGCTACACCTTC
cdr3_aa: CASIPAGRTNYGYTF

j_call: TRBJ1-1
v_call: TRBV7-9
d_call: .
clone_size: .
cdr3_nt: TGTGCCAGCAGATTGACAGTGAACACTGAAGCTTTCTTT
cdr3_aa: CASRLTVNTEAFF

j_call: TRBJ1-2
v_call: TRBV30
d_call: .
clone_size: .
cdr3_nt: TGTGCCTGGCGAACGCCGGGACAAGGTTTAGGCTACACCTTC
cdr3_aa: CAWRTPGQGLGYTF

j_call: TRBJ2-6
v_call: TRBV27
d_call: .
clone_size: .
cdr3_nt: TGTGCCAGCAGTTTATCTAGGGTTAACAACGTCCTGACTTTC
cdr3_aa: CASSLSRVNNVLTF

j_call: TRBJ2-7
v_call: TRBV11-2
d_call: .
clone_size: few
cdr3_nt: TGTGCCAGCAGCAAGGAGGTGCGGTACGAGCAGTACTTC
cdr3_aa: CASSKEVRYEQYF

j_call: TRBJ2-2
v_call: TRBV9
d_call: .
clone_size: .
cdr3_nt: TGTGCCAGCAGCGTGATGATTCCAGGGGAGCTGTTTTTT
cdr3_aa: CASSVMIPGELFF

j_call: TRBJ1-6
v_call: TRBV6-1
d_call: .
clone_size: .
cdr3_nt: TGTGCCAGCAACACGAATTCACCCCTCCACTTT
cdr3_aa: CASNTNSPLHF

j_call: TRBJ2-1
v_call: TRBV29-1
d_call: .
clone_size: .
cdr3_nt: TGCAGCGTAGGAGTAAGTGAGCAGTTCTTC
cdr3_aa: CSVGVSEQFF

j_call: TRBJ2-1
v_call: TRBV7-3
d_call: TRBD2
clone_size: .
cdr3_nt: TGTGCCAGCAGCTCACTAGCGGGGGCCGGGGTTGAGCAGTTCTTC
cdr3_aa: CASSSLAGAGVEQFF

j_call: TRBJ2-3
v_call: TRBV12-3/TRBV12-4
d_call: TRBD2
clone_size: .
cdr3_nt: TGTGCCAGCAGTGTTACTAGCGGGGGGGGAGATACGCAGTATTTT
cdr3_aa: CASSVTSGGGDTQYF

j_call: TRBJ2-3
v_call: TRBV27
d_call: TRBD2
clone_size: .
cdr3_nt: TGTGCCACGAGGGGACTAGCGGTTAGCACAGATACGCAGTATTTT
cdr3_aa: CATRGLAVSTDTQYF

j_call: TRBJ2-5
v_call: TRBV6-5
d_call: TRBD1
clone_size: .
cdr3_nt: TGTGCCAGCACCCCACAGGGGACGGAGACCCAGTACTTC
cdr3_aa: CASTPQGTETQYF

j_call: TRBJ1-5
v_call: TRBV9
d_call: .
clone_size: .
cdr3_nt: TGTGCCAGCAGCGTAAGGGGTGACCAGCCCCAGCATTTT
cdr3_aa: CASSVRGDQPQHF

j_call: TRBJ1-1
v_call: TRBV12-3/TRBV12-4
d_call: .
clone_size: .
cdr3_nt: TGTGCCAGCAGTTTACCTACACAGGGAAATACTGAAGCTTTCTTT
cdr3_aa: CASSLPTQGNTEAFF

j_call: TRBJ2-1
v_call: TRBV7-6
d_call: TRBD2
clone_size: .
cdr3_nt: TGTGCCAGCAGCTTTAGCGGGGCCGAGCAGTTCTTC
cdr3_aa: CASSFSGAEQFF

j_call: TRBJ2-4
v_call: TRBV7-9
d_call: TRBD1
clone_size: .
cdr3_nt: TGTGCCAGCAGTCCTACAGGGGGGAACATTCAGTACTTC
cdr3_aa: CASSPTGGNIQYF

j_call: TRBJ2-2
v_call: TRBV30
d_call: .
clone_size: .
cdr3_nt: TGTGCCTGGAGTGTAGGTCCGAACACCGGGGAGCTGTTTTTT
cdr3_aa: CAWSVGPNTGELFF

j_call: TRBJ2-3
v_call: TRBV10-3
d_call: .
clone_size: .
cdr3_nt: TGTGCCATCAGAACCACAGATACGCAGTATTTT
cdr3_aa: CAIRTTDTQYF

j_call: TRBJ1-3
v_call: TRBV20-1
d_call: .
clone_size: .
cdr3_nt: TGCAGTGCTAGTCTGCCAGGAGTTTTTGGAAACACCATATATTTT
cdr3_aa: CSASLPGVFGNTIYF

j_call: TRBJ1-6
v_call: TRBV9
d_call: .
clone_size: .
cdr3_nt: TGTGCCAGCAGCGTAGATAGGACAGCCTATAATTCACCCCTCCACTTT
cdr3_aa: CASSVDRTAYNSPLHF

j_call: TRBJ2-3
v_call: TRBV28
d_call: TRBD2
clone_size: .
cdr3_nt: TGTGCCAGCAGTTTACCGGGACTAGCGGGGGGCTTAGGCACAGATACGCAGTATTTT
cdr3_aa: CASSLPGLAGGLGTDTQYF